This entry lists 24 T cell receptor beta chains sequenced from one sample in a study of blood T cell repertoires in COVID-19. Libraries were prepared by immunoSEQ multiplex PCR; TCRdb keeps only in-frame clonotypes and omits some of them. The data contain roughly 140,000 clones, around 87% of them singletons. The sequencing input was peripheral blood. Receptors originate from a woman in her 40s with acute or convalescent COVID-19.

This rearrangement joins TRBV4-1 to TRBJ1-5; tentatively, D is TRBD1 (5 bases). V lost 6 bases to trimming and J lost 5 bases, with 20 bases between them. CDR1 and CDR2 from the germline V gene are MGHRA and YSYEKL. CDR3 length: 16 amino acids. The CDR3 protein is CASSRSFQGKDQPQHF. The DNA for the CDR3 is TGCGCCAGCAGTCGATCTTTCCAGGGAAAAGATCAGCCCCAGCATTTT.

This CDR3 reads CASSEDLTRGWSEQYF. DNA of the CDR3: TGTGCCAGCAGTGAAGATTTGACCCGAGGCTGGAGTGAGCAGTACTTC. The chain carries TRBV2 and TRBJ2-7; no clear D. Germline V lookup: CDR1 SNHLY, CDR2 FYNNEI. V was shortened by 1 base and J by 7 bases, with 20 bases between the two germline ends. The CDR3 is made up of 16 amino acids.

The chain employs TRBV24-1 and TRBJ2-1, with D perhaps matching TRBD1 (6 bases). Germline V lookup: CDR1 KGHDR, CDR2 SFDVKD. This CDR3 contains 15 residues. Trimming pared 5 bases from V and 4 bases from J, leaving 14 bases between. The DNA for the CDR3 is TGTGCCACCAGTGTTCGAGGACAGAAATACAATGAGCAGTTCTTC. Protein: CATSVRGQKYNEQFF.

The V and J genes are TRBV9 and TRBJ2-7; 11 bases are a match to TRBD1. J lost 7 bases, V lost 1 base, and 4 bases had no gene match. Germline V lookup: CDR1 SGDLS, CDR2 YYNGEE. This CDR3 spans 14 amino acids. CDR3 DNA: TGTGCCAGCAGCGTATCCGGGACAGGGGGTGAGCAGTACTTC. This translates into CASSVSGTGGEQYF.

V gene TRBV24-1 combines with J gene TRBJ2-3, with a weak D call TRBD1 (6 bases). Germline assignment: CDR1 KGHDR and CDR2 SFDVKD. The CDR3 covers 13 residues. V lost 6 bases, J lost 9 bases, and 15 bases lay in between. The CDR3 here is CATSRAGVQTQYF. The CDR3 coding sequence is TGTGCCACCAGTAGAGCAGGGGTCCAAACGCAGTATTTT.

The CDR3 nucleotides are TGTGCCAGCAGCCCCAGGGAACTAGCGGGAGAGGGAGAGACCCAGTACTTC. Translated: CASSPRELAGEGETQYF. V usage is TRBV11-3 and J usage is TRBJ2-5, with 11 bases identical to TRBD2. The germline V gene has CDR1 SGHNT and CDR2 YENEEA. The CDR3 length is 17 residues. Trimming at V came to 5 bases and at J to 4 bases, leaving 12 bases not matched to a gene.

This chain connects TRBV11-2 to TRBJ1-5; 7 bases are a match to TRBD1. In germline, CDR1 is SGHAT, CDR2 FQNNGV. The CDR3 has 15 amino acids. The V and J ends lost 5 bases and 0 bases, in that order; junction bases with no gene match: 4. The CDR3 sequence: CASSEGQYSNQPQHF. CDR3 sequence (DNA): TGTGCCAGCAGCGAGGGACAGTATAGCAATCAGCCCCAGCATTTT.

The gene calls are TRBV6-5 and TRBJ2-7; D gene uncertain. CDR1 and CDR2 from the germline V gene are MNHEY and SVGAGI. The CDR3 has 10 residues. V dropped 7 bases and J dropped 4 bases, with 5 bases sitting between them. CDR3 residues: CASNQYEQYF. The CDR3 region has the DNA TGTGCCAGCAACCAGTACGAGCAGTACTTC.

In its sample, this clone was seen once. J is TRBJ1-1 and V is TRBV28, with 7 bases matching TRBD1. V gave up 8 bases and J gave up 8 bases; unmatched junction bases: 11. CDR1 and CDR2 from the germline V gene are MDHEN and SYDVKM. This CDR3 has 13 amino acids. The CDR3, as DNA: TGTGCCAGCTGGGACAGTAACCCCCGGGAAGCTTTCTTT. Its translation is CASWDSNPREAFF.

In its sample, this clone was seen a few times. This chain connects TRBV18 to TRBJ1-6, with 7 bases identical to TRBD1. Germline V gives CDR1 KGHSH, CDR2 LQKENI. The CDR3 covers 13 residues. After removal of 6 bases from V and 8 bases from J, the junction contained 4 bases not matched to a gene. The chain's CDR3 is CASSPGTDSPLHF. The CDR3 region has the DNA TGTGCCAGCTCGCCCGGGACAGATTCACCCCTCCACTTT.

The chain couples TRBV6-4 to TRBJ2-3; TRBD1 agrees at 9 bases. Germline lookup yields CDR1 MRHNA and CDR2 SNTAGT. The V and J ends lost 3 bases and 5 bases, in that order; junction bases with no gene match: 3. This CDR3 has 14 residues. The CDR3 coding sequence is TGTGCCAGCAGTGAAGGGACAGGGTTAGATACGCAGTATTTT. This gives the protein CASSEGTGLDTQYF.

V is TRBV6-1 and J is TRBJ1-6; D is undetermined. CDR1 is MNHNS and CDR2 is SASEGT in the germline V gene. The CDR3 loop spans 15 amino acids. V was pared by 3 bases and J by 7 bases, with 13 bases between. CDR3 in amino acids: CASSDHTVRNSPLHF. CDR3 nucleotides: TGTGCCAGCAGTGATCACACGGTGAGGAATTCACCCCTCCACTTT.

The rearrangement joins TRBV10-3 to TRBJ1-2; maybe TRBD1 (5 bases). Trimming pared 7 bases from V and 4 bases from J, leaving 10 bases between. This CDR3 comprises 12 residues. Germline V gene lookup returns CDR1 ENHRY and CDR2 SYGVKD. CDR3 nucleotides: TGTGCCATCACGGGGGAAGGCTATGGCTACACCTTC. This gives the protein CAITGEGYGYTF.

The CDR3 DNA reads as TGTGCCAGCAGCAGCCGGGTGAGGGGAGGGAACAATGAGCAGTTCTTC. Encoded protein: CASSSRVRGGNNEQFF. The gene calls are TRBV21-1 and TRBJ2-1; the D call TRBD2 from the table was never checked on the DNA. TRBV21-1 is annotated as a pseudogene. This CDR3 is 16 amino acids long.

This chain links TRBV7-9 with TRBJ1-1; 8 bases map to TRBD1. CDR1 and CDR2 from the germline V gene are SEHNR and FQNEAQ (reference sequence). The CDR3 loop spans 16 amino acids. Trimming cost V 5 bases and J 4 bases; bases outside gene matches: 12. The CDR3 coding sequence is TGTGCCAGCAGCCCGAGACAGGGGCCCGCGGGCACTGAAGCTTTCTTT. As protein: CASSPRQGPAGTEAFF.

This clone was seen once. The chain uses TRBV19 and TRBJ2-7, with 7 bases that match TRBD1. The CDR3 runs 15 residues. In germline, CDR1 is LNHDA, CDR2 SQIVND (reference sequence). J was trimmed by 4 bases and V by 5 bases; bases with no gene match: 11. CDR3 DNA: TGTGCCAGTAGTGCGTACCGGGACAGAATTTACGAGCAGTACTTC. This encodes CASSAYRDRIYEQYF.

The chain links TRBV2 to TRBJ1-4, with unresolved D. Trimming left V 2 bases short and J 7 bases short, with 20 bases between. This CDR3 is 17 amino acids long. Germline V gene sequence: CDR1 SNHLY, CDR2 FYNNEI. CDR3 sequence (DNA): TGTGCCAGCAGTGAATTGAGAGCAGCGGCGAGGATTGAAAAACTGTTTTTT. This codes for CASSELRAAARIEKLFF.

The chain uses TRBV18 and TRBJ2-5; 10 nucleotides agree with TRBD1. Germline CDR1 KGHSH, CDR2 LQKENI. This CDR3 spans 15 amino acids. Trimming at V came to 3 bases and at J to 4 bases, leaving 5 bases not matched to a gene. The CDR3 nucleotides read TGTGCCAGCTCACCGACGGGACAGGGGAGAGAGACCCAGTACTTC. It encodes CASSPTGQGRETQYF.

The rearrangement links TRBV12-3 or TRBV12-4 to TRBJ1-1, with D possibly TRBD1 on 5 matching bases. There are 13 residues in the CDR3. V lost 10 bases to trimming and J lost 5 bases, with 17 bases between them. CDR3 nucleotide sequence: TGTGCCACCCAGGGTTTAGGTAGGACTGAAGCTTTCTTT. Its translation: CATQGLGRTEAFF.

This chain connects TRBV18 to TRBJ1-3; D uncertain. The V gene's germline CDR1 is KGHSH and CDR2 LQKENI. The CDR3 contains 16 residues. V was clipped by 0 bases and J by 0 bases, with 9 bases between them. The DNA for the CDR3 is TGTGCCAGCTCACCACCGGCCACCAGCTCTGGAAACACCATATATTTT. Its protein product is CASSPPATSSGNTIYF.

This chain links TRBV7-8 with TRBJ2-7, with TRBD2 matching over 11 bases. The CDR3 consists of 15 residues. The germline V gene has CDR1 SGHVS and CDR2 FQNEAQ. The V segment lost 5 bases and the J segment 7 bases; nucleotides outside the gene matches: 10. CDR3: CASSRWTSGSGEQYF. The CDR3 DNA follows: TGTGCCAGCAGCCGATGGACTAGCGGGTCTGGAGAGCAGTACTTC.

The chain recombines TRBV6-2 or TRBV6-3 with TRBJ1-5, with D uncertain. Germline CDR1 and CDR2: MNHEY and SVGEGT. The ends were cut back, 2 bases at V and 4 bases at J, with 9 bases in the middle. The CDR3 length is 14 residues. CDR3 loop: CASSYGNRNQPQHF. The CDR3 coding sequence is TGTGCCAGCAGTTACGGAAACAGAAATCAGCCCCAGCATTTT.

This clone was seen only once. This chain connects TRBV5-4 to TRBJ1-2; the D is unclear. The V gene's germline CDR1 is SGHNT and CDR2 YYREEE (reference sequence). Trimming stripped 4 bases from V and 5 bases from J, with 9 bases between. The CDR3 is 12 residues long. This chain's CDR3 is CASSAYSYGYTF. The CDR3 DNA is TGTGCCAGCAGCGCATACTCATATGGCTACACCTTC.

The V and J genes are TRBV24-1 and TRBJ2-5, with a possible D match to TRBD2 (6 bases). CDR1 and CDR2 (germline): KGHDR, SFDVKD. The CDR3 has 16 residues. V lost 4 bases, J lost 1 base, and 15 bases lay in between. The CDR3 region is CATSERGRTSQETQYF. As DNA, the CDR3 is TGTGCCACCAGTGAGCGGGGACGGACTTCCCAAGAGACCCAGTACTTC.